The 28 T cell receptor beta chains listed next were all sequenced from one sample in a study of Ad26.COV2.S vaccination and SARS-CoV-2 variants. Treatment here: some 20 received Ad26.COV2.S at low or high dose, single or two shots; several received placebo; per-sample allocation not given. On day 63 after the first injection, vaccine and placebo recipients gave samples. TCRdb keeps only in-frame clones here, not all; method: immunoSEQ multiplex PCR. The sample lists about 350,000 clones, roughly 85% occurring once. This specimen consisted of peripheral blood, obtained in a trial of Ad26.COV2.S vaccine versus placebo. Receptors originate from a person aged 18-65 years who received the Ad26.COV2.S COVID-19 vaccine or a placebo.

The chain links TRBV4-3 to TRBJ2-3; D unclear. The CDR3 length is 16 residues. Germline CDR1 LGHNA, CDR2 YSLEER. The V and J ends lost 0 bases and 0 bases respectively, with 10 bases between them. As DNA, the CDR3 is TGCGCCAGCAGCCAAGACGGTTACGGAAGCACAGATACGCAGTATTTT. This encodes CASSQDGYGSTDTQYF.

The rearrangement links TRBV5-1 to TRBJ1-3; D unresolved. The CDR3 spans 16 residues. CDR1 is SGHRS, CDR2 YFSETQ, per germline. V lost 0 bases and J 0 bases, leaving 10 bases between the germline ends. CDR3 in amino acids: CASSLEGRSSGNTIYF. Written as DNA, the CDR3 is TGCGCCAGCAGCTTGGAAGGAAGGAGCTCTGGAAACACCATATATTTT.

The chain is built from TRBV6-6 and TRBJ2-1, with 7 bases fitting TRBD1. The germline CDR1 and CDR2 sequences are MNHNY and SVGAGI (reference sequence). The CDR3 contains 13 residues. J was trimmed by 3 bases and V by 5 bases; bases with no gene match: 1. The CDR3 DNA sequence: TGTGCCAGCAGTAGGGACAGCTACAATGAGCAGTTCTTC. Amino acid sequence: CASSRDSYNEQFF.

The J gene is TRBJ1-5, the V gene TRBV19; no reliable D call. V dropped 1 base and J dropped 6 bases, with 13 bases sitting between them. Looked up from germline, CDR1 is LNHDA and CDR2 is SQIVND (reference sequence). There are 15 residues in the CDR3. This chain's CDR3 is CASSIGILSGQPQHF. The CDR3 DNA reads TGTGCCAGTAGTATAGGTATCCTTTCTGGTCAGCCCCAGCATTTT.

This chain joins TRBV19 and TRBJ1-2; 9 bases line up with TRBD1. The CDR3 covers 14 residues. Germline loops: CDR1 LNHDA, CDR2 SQIVND (reference sequence). The ends lost 3 bases at V and 3 bases at J; junction bases unmatched: 2. This chain's CDR3 is CASSIRQGDYGYTF. CDR3 DNA sequence: TGTGCCAGTAGTATTCGACAGGGGGACTATGGCTACACCTTC.

The V and J genes are TRBV27 and TRBJ1-2, with 7 bases lining up with TRBD1. Germline trimming cut 6 bases from V and 0 bases from J; bases unmatched to any gene: 16. Germline V gene lookup returns CDR1 MNHEY and CDR2 SMNVEV (reference sequence). The CDR3 is 18 amino acids. Written as DNA, the CDR3 is TGTGCCAGCAGCCGTGTTGCTAGGACAGGAGACACTAACTATGGCTACACCTTC. Amino acid sequence: CASSRVARTGDTNYGYTF.

V is TRBV12-5 and J is TRBJ2-7; D might be TRBD1 (5 bases). Germline CDR1 and CDR2: LGHNT and FRNRAP. Deletions cut 3 bases from V and 2 bases from J, with 8 bases between. The CDR3 runs to 13 residues. The CDR3, as DNA: TGTGCTAGTGGTTTTGGGGCCGCCTACGAGCAGTACTTC. It encodes CASGFGAAYEQYF.

This chain uses TRBV6-2 or TRBV6-3 with TRBJ2-7; D is unclear. CDR1 and CDR2 (germline): MNHEY, SVGEGT. V dropped 2 bases and J dropped 3 bases, with 11 bases sitting between them. This CDR3 comprises 14 residues. This CDR3 reads CASSYQSKNYEQYF. In DNA, the CDR3 is TGTGCCAGCAGTTACCAGTCCAAGAACTACGAGCAGTACTTC.

The chain has TRBV14 and TRBJ2-3, with D uncertain. The CDR3 length is 14 residues. Trimming left V 4 bases short and J 4 bases short, with 12 bases between. The germline CDR1 and CDR2 sequences are SGHDN and FVKESK. CDR3 nucleotide sequence: TGTGCCAGCAGCCGAGGACCTCCTCCAGATACGCAGTATTTT. This sequence encodes CASSRGPPPDTQYF.

J is TRBJ2-1 and V is TRBV5-8, with D possibly being TRBD1 (7 bases). Germline V gene data show CDR1 as SGHTS and CDR2 as YDEGEE. V was shortened by 5 bases and J by 2 bases, with 20 bases between the two germline ends. The CDR3 runs 17 residues. CDR3 region: CASSPNSDREAYNEQFF. The DNA for the CDR3 is TGTGCCAGCAGTCCCAACTCAGACAGGGAGGCCTACAATGAGCAGTTCTTC.

To note about this clone: In the same sample, other DNA sequences code for this CDR3. V gene TRBV4-1 combines with J gene TRBJ1-1, with a possible D match to TRBD1 (5 bases). This CDR3 has 14 amino acids. Germline loops: CDR1 MGHRA, CDR2 YSYEKL. Trimming left V 1 base short and J 1 base short, with 7 bases between. The CDR3 nucleotides are TGCGCCAGCAGCCAAGTCGGGGGGAACACTGAAGCTTTCTTT. Protein sequence: CASSQVGGNTEAFF.

The CDR3 loop is CASILQPGQIYGYTF. Here the CDR3 DNA reads TGTGCCAGCATTCTTCAACCGGGACAAATTTATGGCTACACCTTC. The V call is TRBV28, the J call TRBJ1-2; D perhaps matches TRBD1 (6 bases). CDR3 size: 15 residues. V lost 7 bases to trimming and J lost 5 bases, with 20 bases between them. The germline V gene encodes CDR1 MDHEN and CDR2 SYDVKM.

The chain couples TRBV30 to TRBJ2-2; D not certain. The V end lost 3 bases, the J end lost 4 bases, and 9 bases lay between the germline ends. The germline CDR1 and CDR2 sequences are GTSNPN and SVGIG (reference sequence). The CDR3 covers 13 residues. CDR3 coding DNA: TGTGCCTGGAGGTTTTTTGCCACCGGGGAGCTGTTTTTT. Amino acid sequence: CAWRFFATGELFF.

This CDR3 reads CASSPVGSNEKLFF. Here the CDR3 DNA reads TGTGCCAGCTCACCAGTGGGCTCTAATGAAAAACTGTTTTTT. The gene calls are TRBV18 and TRBJ1-4; D is unclear. V was cut by 2 bases and J by 3 bases, with 7 bases left in between. Germline loops: CDR1 KGHSH, CDR2 LQKENI. The CDR3 spans 14 residues.

The chain uses TRBV15 and TRBJ2-2; no clear D gene. Trimming took 0 bases from V and 6 from J, leaving 8 bases between them. This CDR3 has 14 amino acids. The germline CDR1 and CDR2 sequences are LNHNV and YYDKDF (reference sequence). CDR3 DNA sequence: TGTGCCACCAGCAGAGATCGGGCCGCCGGGGAGCTGTTTTTT. As protein: CATSRDRAAGELFF.

V usage is TRBV30 and J usage is TRBJ2-7; D tentatively fits TRBD1 or TRBD2 (5 bases each). Germline values: CDR1 GTSNPN, CDR2 SVGIG (reference sequence). Trimming took off 3 bases at V and 0 bases at J, with 15 bases between the two ends. The CDR3 length is 15 residues. The CDR3 DNA reads TGTGCCTGGAGAGCCGGGACGGTCAGCTCCTACGAGCAGTACTTC. Encoded protein: CAWRAGTVSSYEQYF.

This clone was detected only a few times. The V and J genes are TRBV2 and TRBJ1-1; D not certain. Germline V lookup: CDR1 SNHLY, CDR2 FYNNEI. V lost 4 bases to trimming and J lost 1 base, with 10 bases between them. CDR3 length: 14 residues. CDR3: CASSGEWGNTEAFF. The CDR3 DNA follows: TGTGCCAGCAGTGGTGAATGGGGGAACACTGAAGCTTTCTTT.

The chain employs TRBV9 and TRBJ1-1, with 10 bases aligning to TRBD1. J was trimmed by 5 bases and V by 0 bases; bases with no gene match: 10. The germline gives CDR1 SGDLS, CDR2 YYNGEE. The length of the CDR3 is 17 residues. The CDR3 DNA reads TGTGCCAGCAGCGTAGCGACAGGGGGCCTCGGGGGGACTGAAGCTTTCTTT. Amino acid sequence: CASSVATGGLGGTEAFF.

The chain is built from TRBV27 and TRBJ2-7; 10 nucleotides line up with TRBD2. V trimming: 2 bases; J trimming: 0 bases; junction bases outside the gene matches: 25. The CDR3 runs 23 residues. Germline CDR1 MNHEY, CDR2 SMNVEV (reference sequence). CDR3 nucleotide sequence: TGTGCCAGCAGTTTAAGTGGGTGGGCTAGCGGGAGTGAACCTTACCCCTCCTCCTACGAGCAGTACTTC. Its translation: CASSLSGWASGSEPYPSSYEQYF.

The rearrangement links TRBV28 to TRBJ1-2; no reliable D call. CDR3 size: 13 residues. Germline V lookup: CDR1 MDHEN, CDR2 SYDVKM. Trimming stripped 7 bases from V and 0 bases from J, with 9 bases between. The CDR3 is CASTPGTNYGYTF. The CDR3 region has the DNA TGTGCCAGCACTCCCGGGACTAACTATGGCTACACCTTC.

This chain uses TRBV25-1 with TRBJ1-1; no firm D call. With 5 bases removed from V and 0 bases from J, the gap between germline ends came to 7 bases. The CDR3 is 13 amino acids. CDR1 and CDR2 (germline): MGHDK, SYGVNS. DNA for the CDR3: TGTGCCAGCAGTTTTACAGTGAACACTGAAGCTTTCTTT. As protein: CASSFTVNTEAFF.

This chain links TRBV18 with TRBJ2-5; D is unclear. The CDR3 loop spans 13 amino acids. Germline CDR1 and CDR2: KGHSH and LQKENI. Trimming took off 0 bases at V and 5 bases at J, with 7 bases between the two ends. The CDR3 sequence is CASSPPVGETQYF. DNA for the CDR3: TGTGCCAGCTCACCACCGGTTGGGGAGACCCAGTACTTC.

The V and J genes are TRBV25-1 and TRBJ2-7; D is undetermined. V lost 3 bases, J lost 4 bases, and 10 bases lay in between. The germline gives CDR1 MGHDK, CDR2 SYGVNS. This CDR3 is 13 amino acids long. The DNA for the CDR3 is TGTGCCAGCAGTGACCGCCTCACGTACGAGCAGTACTTC. This sequence encodes CASSDRLTYEQYF.

CDR3 bases: TGTGCCAGCAGCCCCCGCATTTACGAGCAGTACTTC. Its translation: CASSPRIYEQYF. The chain uses TRBV5-6 and TRBJ2-7; D unresolved. The germline CDR1 and CDR2 sequences are SGHDT and YYEEEE. Deletions cut 4 bases from V and 4 bases from J, with 9 bases between. CDR3 size: 12 residues.

This clone was seen only a few times. The CDR3 sequence is CASSRTQGTNSPLHF. The CDR3 DNA follows: TGCGCCAGCAGCCGTACGCAGGGGACGAACTCACCCCTCCACTTT. This chain links TRBV4-3 with TRBJ1-6; D is perhaps TRBD1 (6 bases). CDR1 LGHNA and CDR2 YSLEER come from the germline V gene. V lost 4 bases and J 10 bases, leaving 17 bases between the germline ends. This CDR3 spans 15 amino acids.

V gene TRBV6-5 combines with J gene TRBJ1-3; the D is unclear. This CDR3 is built from 13 residues. Germline CDR1 MNHEY, CDR2 SVGAGI. Trimming pared 2 bases from V and 8 bases from J, leaving 10 bases between. The CDR3 reads CASSYADHHTIYF. CDR3 DNA sequence: TGTGCCAGCAGTTACGCTGACCACCACACCATATATTTT.

The V gene is TRBV5-1, the J gene TRBJ2-3; 11 bases are shared with TRBD2. From germline, CDR1 is SGHRS and CDR2 YFSETQ. V dropped 4 bases and J dropped 6; count of bases not matched to a gene: 7. CDR3 length: 15 residues. CDR3 region: CASSQTSGMGDTQYF. DNA for the CDR3: TGCGCCAGCAGCCAGACTAGCGGGATGGGGGATACGCAGTATTTT.

The V call is TRBV9, the J call TRBJ1-6; D uncertain. The ends were cut back, 0 bases at V and 0 bases at J, with 7 bases in the middle. CDR1 is SGDLS and CDR2 is YYNGEE in the germline V gene. The CDR3 contains 16 residues. The DNA for the CDR3 is TGTGCCAGCAGCGTAGACGGTGGCTCCTATAATTCACCCCTCCACTTT. Residues: CASSVDGGSYNSPLHF.